A selection of T cell receptor beta chains follows, all from one sample in a study of blood T cell repertoires in COVID-19. Clones were read by immunoSEQ multiplex PCR, and TCRdb kept only the in-frame ones, dropping some. The data hold about 270,000 clones, with roughly 86% observed a single time. The sequenced sample consisted of peripheral blood. The source is a man between 35 and 55 years old with active or convalescent COVID-19. The CDR3 runs from the conserved cysteine through the conserved F or W. D genes are given only for firm matches. Some rows have no size entry. The others give once, few or many, or a class for an expanded clone.

v_gene	d_gene	abundance	j_gene	CDR3nt	CDR3aa
TRBV5-6	TRBD1	once	TRBJ1-2	TGTGCCAGCAGCTTCCTCCGGGGACAGGGCCATGGCTACACCTTC	CASSFLRGQGHGYTF
TRBV24-1	NA	NA	TRBJ1-1	TGTGCCACCAGTGGGCGAGGGCGGGGAGGGACTGAAGCTTTCTTT	CATSGRGRGGTEAFF
TRBV6-1	TRBD1	NA	TRBJ1-2	TGTGCCAGCAGTGACGTAGACAGGGAACGGGACGGCTACACCTTC	CASSDVDRERDGYTF
TRBV6-5	TRBD1	NA	TRBJ1-6	TGTGCCGCCCAGGGGGGACAGTATAATTCACCCCTCCACTTT	CAAQGGQYNSPLHF
TRBV7-9	NA	NA	TRBJ1-5	TGTGCCAGCAGCCAAGGAGGGGTCAATCAGCCCCAGCATTTT	CASSQGGVNQPQHF
TRBV2	TRBD2	NA	TRBJ2-7	TGTGCCAGCAGCAGAACTAGCGAAGAGCAGTACTTC	CASSRTSEEQYF
TRBV19	TRBD1	NA	TRBJ2-3	TGTGCCAGTAGTTCGCGGGACAGGGTCTGGGCAGATACGCAGTATTTT	CASSSRDRVWADTQYF
TRBV6-5	TRBD2	NA	TRBJ2-3	TGTGCCAGCAGTCGACTAGCAACAGATACGCAGTATTTT	CASSRLATDTQYF
TRBV9	TRBD1	NA	TRBJ1-1	TGTGCCAGCAGCAAACAGGGGGACGCTGAAGCTTTCTTT	CASSKQGDAEAFF
TRBV10-1	TRBD1	NA	TRBJ2-1	TGCGCCAGCACAGGACAGGGGAGGAATGAGCAGTTCTTC	CASTGQGRNEQFF
TRBV5-1	TRBD2	NA	TRBJ2-3	TGCGCCAGCAGCTTGGCGGGGGGTTACACAGATACGCAGTATTTT	CASSLAGGYTDTQYF
TRBV2	NA	NA	TRBJ1-6	TGTGCCAGCAAAGGGGTCGGACGAAATTCACCCCTCCACTTT	CASKGVGRNSPLHF
TRBV11-2	NA	NA	TRBJ2-2	TGTGCCAGCAGCGGGGGGACTGATTACACCGGGGAGCTGTTTTTT	CASSGGTDYTGELFF
TRBV10-3	TRBD2	NA	TRBJ2-1	TGTGCCATCACCGAGGGGACTAGGGAAGACGGTGAGCAGTTCTTC	CAITEGTREDGEQFF
TRBV27	NA	NA	TRBJ2-2	TGTGCCAGCAGTTTCGCCTACGGTGGGGAGCTGTTTTTT	CASSFAYGGELFF
TRBV11-2	NA	NA	TRBJ2-3	TGTGCCAGCAGGACTAGCACAGATACGCAGTATTTT	CASRTSTDTQYF
TRBV27	NA	NA	TRBJ1-3	TGTGCCAGCAGTTTCAAAGGGGCCTCTGGAAACACCATATATTTT	CASSFKGASGNTIYF
TRBV5-5	TRBD1	NA	TRBJ1-2	TGTGCCAGCAGCTGGACAGGGGATCCTAACTATGGCTACACCTTC	CASSWTGDPNYGYTF
TRBV3-1/TRBV3-2	TRBD2	NA	TRBJ2-3	TGTGCCAGCAGCCACGGTTCGGCGGGGGGTACGCAGTATTTT	CASSHGSAGGTQYF
TRBV27	TRBD1	NA	TRBJ1-6	TGTGCCAGCAGTTACGGACAGGGGGCTGGTTCACCCCTCCACTTT	CASSYGQGAGSPLHF
TRBV28	NA	NA	TRBJ1-1	TGTGCCAGCAGCCTGCAAGGGGCAGGGTTGGAGAACACTGAAGCTTTCTTT	CASSLQGAGLENTEAFF
TRBV6-5	TRBD1	once	TRBJ2-7	TGTGCCAGCATCCGGACAGGGGTCGGTTACGAGCAGTACTTC	CASIRTGVGYEQYF
TRBV2	NA	NA	TRBJ2-2	TGTGCCAGCAGTGGGACTGAAACCGGGGAGCTGTTTTTT	CASSGTETGELFF
TRBV19	TRBD1	NA	TRBJ2-7	TGTGCCAGTTCAGACTGGCAGGGGGACTACGAGCAGTACTTC	CASSDWQGDYEQYF
TRBV6-6	TRBD2	NA	TRBJ2-3	TGTGCCAGCAGTTATGGTGGCGGGAGCGAGACAGATACGCAGTATTTT	CASSYGGGSETDTQYF
TRBV25-1	NA	NA	TRBJ2-7	TGTGCCAGCAGTGCGAAGGAGCGACCTTCCTACGAGCAGTACTTC	CASSAKERPSYEQYF
TRBV11-3	TRBD1	NA	TRBJ2-5	TGTGCCAGCAGCCCGGCAGGGGGATTAGAGACCCAGTACTTC	CASSPAGGLETQYF
TRBV15	TRBD1	once	TRBJ1-1	TGTGCCACCAGCGGAACAGACAGGGGGCAGACTGAAGCTTTCTTT	CATSGTDRGQTEAFF
TRBV6-2/TRBV6-3	NA	once	TRBJ1-6	TGTGCCAGCAGTTACCAAGAGAATTCACCCCTCCACTTT	CASSYQENSPLHF
TRBV2	NA	NA	TRBJ2-3	TGTGCCACATCGGACAGTACTAGCACAGATACGCAGTATTTT	CATSDSTSTDTQYF
TRBV6-5	NA	NA	TRBJ2-5	TGTGCCAGCAGACCTAGGGGGCAAGAGACCCAGTACTTC	CASRPRGQETQYF
TRBV11-2	NA	NA	TRBJ2-1	TGTGCCAGCAGCCCGCCACCTACTAGCAATGAGCAGTTCTTC	CASSPPPTSNEQFF
TRBV5-1	NA	NA	TRBJ2-1	TGCGCCAGCAGCTCCAGGATAGACAATGAGCAGTTCTTC	CASSSRIDNEQFF
TRBV5-1	NA	NA	TRBJ2-7	TGCGCCAGCAGCCCCCAGTCCTCTTCTTACGAGCAGTACTTC	CASSPQSSSYEQYF
TRBV24-1	TRBD1	NA	TRBJ1-2	TGTGCCACCTCGGGGACAGGGGGCCTGGGCTACACCTTC	CATSGTGGLGYTF
TRBV13	TRBD2	NA	TRBJ2-2	TGTGCCAGCAGCTACGGTAGCGGGGGGGTGAGCACCGGGGAGCTGTTTTTT	CASSYGSGGVSTGELFF
TRBV19	TRBD2	NA	TRBJ2-1	TGTGCCAGTAGTATAGTCCTAGCGGGACCTACCTACAATGAGCAGTTCTTC	CASSIVLAGPTYNEQFF
TRBV3-1/TRBV3-2	TRBD1	NA	TRBJ2-6	TGTGCCAGCACCGGGACAGCCGCCAACGTCCTGACTTTC	CASTGTAANVLTF
TRBV3-1/TRBV3-2	NA	few	TRBJ2-7	TGTGCCAGCAGCCAAGCGATGGAGGGCTCCTACGAGCAGTACTTC	CASSQAMEGSYEQYF
TRBV2	NA	NA	TRBJ2-1	TGTGCCAGCATGGTGTCAGATGAGCAGTTCTTC	CASMVSDEQFF
TRBV6-5	TRBD2	once	TRBJ2-3	TGTGCCAGCAGTTCTCGGGGGGCAGATACGCAGTATTTT	CASSSRGADTQYF
TRBV13	TRBD2	NA	TRBJ2-2	TGTGCCAGCAGCTTAGGAATATCGGCGGGAGCAGCCGGGGAGCTGTTTTTT	CASSLGISAGAAGELFF
TRBV12-3/TRBV12-4	NA	NA	TRBJ1-2	TGTGCCAGCAGTCAGGGGTCCGCCGGCTACACCTTC	CASSQGSAGYTF
TRBV7-3	TRBD2	NA	TRBJ2-3	TGTGCCAGCAGGCTACTAGCGGGAGAACCCACAGATACGCAGTATTTT	CASRLLAGEPTDTQYF
TRBV5-6	TRBD1	NA	TRBJ2-7	TGTGCCAGCAGCTTGAGACAGGGGTTTATCTCCTACGAGCAGTACTTC	CASSLRQGFISYEQYF
TRBV10-3	TRBD1	NA	TRBJ1-3	TGTGCCATCAGTGCCGCGACAGGGTTAGGAAACACCATATATTTT	CAISAATGLGNTIYF
TRBV7-9	NA	NA	TRBJ1-5	TGTGCCAGCCCCGGGAGGCCCCAGCATTTT	CASPGRPQHF
TRBV6-5	NA	NA	TRBJ1-3	TGTGCCAGCAGCACAGGGCCGAGCTCTGGAAACACCATATATTTT	CASSTGPSSGNTIYF